This TCR beta chain was profiled in a study of cytomegalovirus exposure and HLA in healthy donors. Study at large: As an earlier analysis found, around 170 million T cells yielded some 120 million unique TCR beta sequences. Of roughly 400 genotyped donors, roughly 81% grouped in the Caucasian-associated ancestry cluster. General observations from the study: When the data were analyzed later, several of the most significant clusters appeared to be linked to common viral pathogens.

Those who donated were healthy bone marrow donors. The sample holds one count of this clone. No antigen is known for it. It was with 60 Vbeta and 13 Jbeta primers that the PCR ran. Profiled with immunoSEQ multiplex PCR; TCRdb holds only in-frame clones, not every one. The sample shows about 210,000 clones, roughly 82% of them seen only once. This CDR3 is built from 15 residues. V shed 2 bases, J shed 7 bases, and the junction held 6 bases outside the gene matches. Germline CDR1 LNHDA, CDR2 SQIVND (reference sequence). The sequencing sample was made of PBMCs. The receptor was derived from a middle-aged man in good health and CMV-seropositive. This chain uses TRBV19 with TRBJ2-1; TRBD2 agrees at 9 bases. The CDR3 DNA follows: TGTGCCAGTAGTATAAGTAGCGGGAGAGGGAATGAGCAGTTCTTC. It is translated as CASSISSGRGNEQFF.